Presented here are 9 T cell receptor beta chains from one specimen sequenced in a study of cytomegalovirus exposure and HLA in healthy donors. Primers for the PCR totalled 60 Vbeta and 13 Jbeta. Here immunoSEQ multiplex PCR was the method, and the copy in TCRdb shows in-frame clones only, minus some. The table includes around 40,000 clones, approximately 82% detected once. The sample was PBMCs. The receptor source for this set is a woman between 18 and 30 years old in good health and CMV-seropositive.

V usage is TRBV7-2 and J usage is TRBJ2-3; a weak D match, TRBD1 (6 bases). The CDR3 extends over 16 amino acids. The germline CDR1 and CDR2 sequences are SGHTA and FQGNSA. V lost 5 bases and J lost 2, with 17 bases in between. DNA of the CDR3: TGTGCCAGCAGCCCCCAAGTACGGACAGACACAGATACGCAGTATTTT. Amino acids: CASSPQVRTDTDTQYF.

The genes are TRBV4-2 and TRBJ2-1; no reliable D call. Germline values: CDR1 LGHNA, CDR2 YNFKEQ. Trimming cost V 0 bases and J 8 bases, with 8 bases left between them. The CDR3 spans 13 residues. The CDR3 bases are TGTGCCAGCAGCCAAGATCCCCCTGATGAGCAGTTCTTC. It codes for CASSQDPPDEQFF.

This clone has more than one count but fewer than ten. V usage is TRBV7-6 and J usage is TRBJ1-2, with D tentatively TRBD1 (6 bases). This CDR3 is 15 amino acids long. Trimming took off 6 bases at V and 4 bases at J, with 18 bases between the two ends. Germline loops: CDR1 SGHVS, CDR2 FNYEAQ. This CDR3 is CASSPGQGTLYGYTF. For the CDR3, the DNA is TGTGCCAGCAGTCCCGGGCAGGGGACGCTCTATGGCTACACCTTC. Variable domain in full (rest from reference TRBV7-6 and TRBJ1-2): GAGVSQSPRYKVTKRGQDVALRCDPISGHVSLYWYRQALGQGPEFLTYFNYEAQQDKSGLPNDRFSAERPEGSISTLTIQRTEQRDSAMYRCASSPGQGTLYGYTFGSGTRLTVV.

V is TRBV27 and J is TRBJ1-4, with unresolved D. Germline V gene lookup returns CDR1 MNHEY and CDR2 SMNVEV (reference sequence). Trimming pared 10 bases from V and 4 bases from J, leaving 13 bases between. The CDR3 contains 13 residues. The CDR3 bases are TGTGCCACCTCACGGGTTTATAATGAAAAACTGTTTTTT. The encoded protein is CATSRVYNEKLFF.

The CDR3 sequence is CASSRWGTGEAGYTF. Here the CDR3 DNA reads TGTGCCAGCAGCCGCTGGGGGACAGGGGAGGCTGGCTACACCTTC. This chain links TRBV9 with TRBJ1-2, with 10 bases that match TRBD1. After removal of 4 bases from V and 7 bases from J, the junction contained 10 bases not matched to a gene. The germline CDR1 and CDR2 sequences are SGDLS and YYNGEE. The CDR3 covers 15 residues.

J is TRBJ1-2 and V is TRBV7-9, with no clear D. From germline, CDR1 is SEHNR and CDR2 FQNEAQ (reference sequence). The CDR3 runs to 12 residues. Trimming cost V 1 base and J 8 bases, with 8 bases left between them. The CDR3 loop reads CASSLVREGYTF. CDR3 sequence (DNA): TGTGCCAGCAGCTTAGTTAGGGAGGGCTACACCTTC.

Notes on this clone: The same CDR3 arises from other DNA sequences in this sample as well. This chain joins TRBV27 and TRBJ2-7; a weak D match, TRBD1 (5 bases). Germline values: CDR1 MNHEY, CDR2 SMNVEV (reference sequence). The CDR3 length is 12 residues. V lost 6 bases and J lost 4, with 10 bases in between. CDR3 DNA: TGTGCCAGCAGCCCAACAGGTTACGAGCAGTACTTC. It specifies CASSPTGYEQYF.

V usage is TRBV27 and J usage is TRBJ1-5, with 7 bases fitting TRBD1. The germline gives CDR1 MNHEY, CDR2 SMNVEV (reference sequence). V dropped 6 bases and J dropped 5; count of bases not matched to a gene: 7. CDR3 length: 14 amino acids. CDR3 sequence (DNA): TGTGCCAGCAGCTTTGGAGGGGGCGATCAGCCCCAGCATTTT. Protein product: CASSFGGGDQPQHF.

The chain joins TRBV13 to TRBJ2-5, with 10 bases that match TRBD2. J gave up 5 bases and V 3 bases, and 9 bases lay outside the gene matches. The V gene's germline CDR1 is PRHDT and CDR2 FYEKMQ (reference sequence). The CDR3 covers 16 residues. The CDR3 protein is CASSFASGGRGETQYF. For the CDR3, the DNA is TGTGCCAGCAGCTTCGCTAGCGGGGGCCGGGGGGAGACCCAGTACTTC.